This entry lists 17 T cell receptor beta chains sequenced from one sample in a study of T cells in Graves' hyperthyroidism and ophthalmopathy. From RNA transcripts, TCR beta CDR3 regions were amplified. HTBI primers drove first-round RT-PCR of the TCR CDR3. MiXCR, applied by TCRdb to the multiplex PCR reads, yields one record per CDR3 protein. This sample has around 700,000 distinct CDR3 sequences, with roughly a sixth found just once. The sequencing sample was made of blood. Receptors originate from a woman between 45 and 65 years old with Graves' hyperthyroidism that later progressed to Graves' ophthalmopathy.

This clonotype was counted many times. This chain connects TRBV7-2 to TRBJ1-2; TRBD1 matches at 7 bases. J was trimmed by 5 bases and V by 6 bases; bases with no gene match: 6. This CDR3 has 13 amino acids. The germline CDR1 and CDR2 sequences are SGHTA and FQGNSA. The CDR3 loop reads CASRLDRLYGYTF. The CDR3 DNA reads TGTGCCAGCAGATTGGACAGGCTTTATGGCTACACCTTC.

The chain links TRBV20-1 to TRBJ2-2, with a weak D call TRBD1 (6 bases). The CDR3 runs to 15 residues. In germline, CDR1 is DFQATT, CDR2 SNEGSKA (reference sequence). V was shortened by 3 bases and J by 2 bases, with 13 bases between the two germline ends. The CDR3: CSASPGTYNTGELFF. DNA of the CDR3: TGCAGTGCTAGTCCCGGGACATATAACACCGGGGAGCTGTTTTTT.

This clonotype was counted ten times or more. J is TRBJ2-2 and V is TRBV11-2; TRBD2 agrees at 10 bases. CDR1 and CDR2 from the germline V gene are SGHAT and FQNNGV. V dropped 5 bases and J dropped 2; count of bases not matched to a gene: 5. CDR3 length: 16 amino acids. The CDR3 coding sequence is TGTGCCAGCAGCCCATTAGCGGGGGGAAACACCGGGGAGCTGTTTTTT. Protein sequence: CASSPLAGGNTGELFF. The full variable domain, rest sourced from reference TRBV11-2 and TRBJ2-2, is EAGVAQSPRYKIIEKRQSVAFWCNPISGHATLYWYQQILGQGPKLLIQFQNNGVVDDSQLPKDRFSAERLKGVDSTLKIQPAKLEDSAVYLCASSPLAGGNTGELFFGEGSRLTVL.

This clonotype was seen a handful of times. The V call is TRBV6-4, the J call TRBJ2-5; D call uncertain. The CDR3 is 14 residues long. Trimming pared 3 bases from V and 2 bases from J, leaving 10 bases between. Germline CDR1 reads MRHNA; CDR2 reads SNTAGT. CDR3 residues: CASSEAKLQETQYF. CDR3 coding DNA: TGTGCCAGCAGTGAAGCAAAGCTACAAGAGACCCAGTACTTC.

This clonotype has only one observation. This sequence may be a read error, since a much larger clone differs from it by one base. The CDR3 spells CTWSVGQIYGYTF. The CDR3 coding sequence is TGTACCTGGAGTGTTGGACAGATCTATGGCTACACCTTC. The chain links TRBV30 to TRBJ1-2; tentatively, D is TRBD1 (6 bases). Germline CDR1 GTSNPN, CDR2 SVGIG (reference sequence). The CDR3 spans 13 residues.

The rearrangement uses TRBV2 and TRBJ2-2; D is unclear. Per the germline V gene, CDR1 is SNHLY and CDR2 is FYNNEI. The CDR3 has 13 residues. V was shortened by 5 bases and J by 6 bases, with 10 bases between the two germline ends. CDR3 nucleotide sequence: TGTGCCAGCAGTATAGACTCGGCCGGGGAGCTGTTTTTT. This sequence encodes CASSIDSAGELFF.

This clonotype was observed many times. V gene TRBV7-3 combines with J gene TRBJ2-1; TRBD1 might be the D (5 bases). Germline values: CDR1 SGHTA, CDR2 FQGTGA. This CDR3 comprises 14 residues. V lost 2 bases and J lost 10, with 15 bases in between. CDR3 bases: TGTGCCAGCAGCTTATCCCGACAGAACCAAGAGCAGTTCTTC. Its protein is CASSLSRQNQEQFF.

Ten or more counts support this clonotype. J is TRBJ1-1 and V is TRBV11-2; D is unresolved. Germline-derived CDR1 and CDR2 are SGHAT and FQNNGV. The germline V and J ends were trimmed by 0 bases and 0 bases, with 2 bases remaining between them. This CDR3 is 13 amino acids long. The CDR3 is CASSLEMNTEAFF. CDR3 nucleotides: TGTGCCAGCAGCTTAGAGATGAACACTGAAGCTTTCTTT.

This clonotype was counted at least ten times. J is TRBJ2-5 and V is TRBV5-6; no clear D gene. V was cut by 4 bases and J by 2 bases, with 9 bases left in between. This CDR3 is 13 amino acids long. The germline CDR1 and CDR2 sequences are SGHDT and YYEEEE. This chain's CDR3 is CASSRSNQETQYF. Here the CDR3 DNA reads TGTGCCAGCAGCCGGTCGAATCAAGAGACCCAGTACTTC.

This clonotype was counted once. This CDR3 reads CASTQGENTGELFF. In DNA form, the CDR3 reads TGCGCCAGCACCCAAGGGGAGAACACCGGGGAGCTGTTTTTT. This chain links TRBV5-1 with TRBJ2-2; D is possibly TRBD1 (5 bases). This CDR3 has 14 residues. Trimming removed 6 bases at V and 1 base at J, with 10 bases between. The germline V gene encodes CDR1 SGHRS and CDR2 YFSETQ.

This clonotype was observed at least ten times. The rearrangement uses TRBV3-1 and TRBJ2-3, with 10 bases identical to TRBD2. The CDR3 runs to 14 residues. Trimming removed 6 bases from V and 4 bases from J; junction bases left unmatched: 4. Germline V CDR1 and CDR2: LGHDT, YNNKEL (reference sequence). The CDR3 region is CASSPGLAADTQYF. CDR3 DNA: TGTGCCAGCAGTCCCGGACTAGCGGCAGATACGCAGTATTTT.

This clonotype was detected a few times. J is TRBJ2-1 and V is TRBV29-1; TRBD1 matches 8 bases. From germline, CDR1 is SQVTM and CDR2 ANQGSEA. The length of the CDR3 is 14 residues. The V segment lost 6 bases and the J segment 7 bases; nucleotides outside the gene matches: 11. The CDR3 sequence: CSVHRDRFKNEQFF. The DNA of the CDR3 is TGCAGCGTGCATAGGGACAGGTTTAAAAATGAGCAGTTCTTC.

As to this clonotype: This may be a read error: a much more frequent sequence differs by one nucleotide. The CDR3 nucleotides are TGTGCCAGCAGTTTATCCATAGTGGGGGGGCCCCCAGATACGCAGTATTTT. This sequence encodes CASSLSIVGGPPDTQYF. The rearrangement uses TRBV27 and TRBJ2-3, with D possibly being TRBD2 (7 bases). The length of the CDR3 is 17 residues. The germline V and J ends were trimmed by 0 bases and 4 bases, with 17 bases remaining between them. Germline V lookup: CDR1 MNHEY, CDR2 SMNVEV (reference sequence).

This clonotype was counted ten times or more. V and J are TRBV12-3 or TRBV12-4 and TRBJ2-5; 9 nucleotides agree with TRBD2. Trimming removed 6 bases from V and 3 bases from J; junction bases left unmatched: 8. The CDR3 spans 15 residues. CDR3 amino acids: CASSMPGLAKETQYF. The CDR3 nucleotides read TGTGCCAGCAGCATGCCCGGACTAGCGAAAGAGACCCAGTACTTC.

This clonotype appeared once. A much larger clone lies a single base off, so this may be a read error. The CDR3 DNA sequence: TGCGCCAGCAGCTGGGGGACTGGGTTGCCCCACGAGCAGTACTTC. As protein: CASSWGTGLPHEQYF. This chain connects TRBV5-1 to TRBJ2-7, with a weak D call TRBD2 (6 bases). CDR1 is SGHRS and CDR2 is YFSETQ in the germline V gene. V was pared by 3 bases and J by 5 bases, with 18 bases between. This CDR3 has 15 amino acids.

The J gene is TRBJ1-4, the V gene TRBV4-1; D gene ambiguous. Looked up from germline, CDR1 is MGHRA and CDR2 is YSYEKL. CDR3 size: 13 residues. The V end lost 6 bases, the J end lost 6 bases, and 11 bases lay between the germline ends. CDR3 in DNA: TGCGCCAGCAGTGGACCGATGGATGAAAAACTGTTTTTT. Protein: CASSGPMDEKLFF.

In nucleotides, the CDR3 is TGTGCCAGCAGTACCCCCGGGACAGGGGCCCCGTATGGCTACACCTTC. This sequence encodes CASSTPGTGAPYGYTF. The rearrangement uses TRBV28 and TRBJ1-2, with 10 bases matching TRBD1. Germline V lookup: CDR1 MDHEN, CDR2 SYDVKM. This CDR3 is 16 amino acids long. The trim removed 5 bases at V and 5 bases at J, leaving 11 bases unmatched.